This TCR beta chain originates from a study of glioma-infiltrating T cells after dendritic cell vaccination. Study findings and constraints: Few patients contributed both blood and tumor specimens.

Concerning this clone: Its antigen is unidentified.

The immunoSEQ assay amplified TCRB CDR3 from up to roughly 2 ug DNA. Primers: 60 V beta forward and 13 J beta reverse. The assay was immunoSEQ multiplex PCR, and TCRdb's table has in-frame clones only and misses some. The sample has almost 90,000 clones; around four fifths are singletons. This sample's time point: after dendritic cell vaccination, including at tumor progression/relapse. Before vaccination, two weeks after the third vaccination, and at progression, PBMC were collected. This specimen consisted of blood, obtained after dendritic cell vaccination. The clonotype comes from a human donor with glioblastoma.

CDR3 sequence (DNA): TGCGCCAGCAGCCGATCCACCGGAGGGACCGGGGAGCTGTTTTTT. It specifies CASSRSTGGTGELFF. This chain uses TRBV4-3 with TRBJ2-2; possibly TRBD2 for D (6 bases). V lost 4 bases and J 5 bases, leaving 14 bases between the germline ends. The CDR3 is 15 residues long. Germline V gives CDR1 LGHNA, CDR2 YSLEER.